The 30 T cell receptor beta chains below were found in one sample sequenced in a study of blood T cell repertoires in COVID-19 (dated by TCRdb to about 2020). Receptor libraries were prepared by the immunoSEQ multiplex PCR assay. TCRdb stores this immuneACCESS table with in-frame sequences only. Part of the clones is absent; in the studies checked, under half of the shortfall reflects unresolved V genes, and no reason is known for the rest. This sample gives over 120,000 clones in total; roughly 89% of them show up just once. The ten largest clones take up 2.5% to 3.5% of the sample. Sequencing was carried out using peripheral blood. The receptors here all came from a man between 60 and 75 years old with active or convalescent COVID-19.

The chain combines TRBV30 with TRBJ1-1, with D perhaps matching TRBD1 (6 bases). The CDR3 consists of 13 residues. Germline lookup yields CDR1 GTSNPN and CDR2 SVGIG (reference sequence). V lost 1 base and J lost 5, with 11 bases in between. The CDR3 is CAWSGGRGTEAFF. The CDR3 DNA follows: TGTGCCTGGAGTGGGGGGCGCGGGACTGAAGCTTTCTTT. The full variable domain, its missing parts supplied by reference TRBV30 and TRBJ1-1, is SQTIHQWPATLVQPVGSPLSLECTVEGTSNPNLYWYRQAAGRGLQLLFYSVGIGQISSEVPQNLSASRPQDRQFILSSKKLLLSDSGFYLCAWSGGRGTEAFFGQGTRLTVV.

The chain carries TRBV9 and TRBJ1-4, with TRBD1 as a possible D gene (6 bases). CDR1 and CDR2 from the germline V gene are SGDLS and YYNGEE. V dropped 0 bases and J dropped 7 bases, with 13 bases sitting between them. The CDR3 runs to 15 residues. CDR3: CASSVGWGRREKLFF. Written as DNA, the CDR3 is TGTGCCAGCAGCGTAGGTTGGGGGCGCCGTGAAAAACTGTTTTTT.

The chain is built from TRBV27 and TRBJ2-6, with D possibly matching TRBD2 (6 bases). V lost 8 bases to trimming and J lost 2 bases, with 13 bases between them. Germline assignment: CDR1 MNHEY and CDR2 SMNVEV (reference sequence). This CDR3 region has 15 residues. In nucleotides, the CDR3 is TGTGCCAGCGGCGTCCCGGGGGCTGGGGCCAACGTCCTGACTTTC. Residues: CASGVPGAGANVLTF.

This rearrangement joins TRBV4-1 to TRBJ1-2; D is ambiguous. The CDR3 covers 15 residues. The V gene lost 4 bases and the J gene lost 1 base, with 13 bases spanning the gap. The germline CDR1 and CDR2 sequences are MGHRA and YSYEKL. The chain's CDR3 is CASSPTREGNYGYTF. The CDR3 bases are TGCGCCAGCAGCCCCACCCGGGAGGGTAACTATGGCTACACCTTC.

This chain joins TRBV7-2 and TRBJ1-5; D is perhaps TRBD1 (5 bases). This CDR3 is 15 amino acids long. Germline CDR1 SGHTA, CDR2 FQGNSA. Trimming pared 3 bases from V and 6 bases from J, leaving 15 bases between. The CDR3 is CASSLTSTVFQPQHF. DNA for the CDR3: TGTGCCAGCAGCTTGACTTCGACAGTTTTTCAGCCCCAGCATTTT.

The rearrangement joins TRBV27 to TRBJ1-6, with 8 nucleotides matching TRBD1. Per germline, CDR1 MNHEY and CDR2 SMNVEV (reference sequence). This CDR3 is built from 17 residues. V was pared by 8 bases and J by 4 bases, with 13 bases of the junction left unmatched. CDR3 residues: CASSMTAGQDYNSPLHF. The CDR3 DNA sequence: TGTGCCAGCTCAATGACAGCGGGACAGGATTATAATTCACCCCTCCACTTT.

The rearrangement uses TRBV28 and TRBJ1-6; TRBD1 aligns across 7 bases. CDR3 length equals 14 residues. J gave up 9 bases and V 5 bases, and 7 bases lay outside the gene matches. Germline V lookup: CDR1 MDHEN, CDR2 SYDVKM. This CDR3 reads CASSPGQNLSPLHF. The CDR3 bases are TGTGCCAGCAGTCCGGGACAGAACCTTTCACCCCTCCACTTT.

The CDR3: CASSLQTGVSSYNEQFF. DNA for the CDR3: TGCGCCAGCAGCCTACAGACAGGGGTAAGCTCCTACAATGAGCAGTTCTTC. This chain uses TRBV5-1 with TRBJ2-1; TRBD1 matches at 8 bases. Germline V gene lookup returns CDR1 SGHRS and CDR2 YFSETQ. This CDR3 has 17 residues. V was clipped by 4 bases and J by 0 bases; unmatched bases: 9.

CDR3: CASRKQGTAYGYTF. The CDR3 DNA follows: TGTGCCAGCAGGAAACAGGGTACCGCCTATGGCTACACCTTC. The chain combines TRBV6-5 with TRBJ1-2; D may be TRBD1 (6 bases). Germline V gene lookup returns CDR1 MNHEY and CDR2 SVGAGI. Trimming took off 6 bases at V and 4 bases at J, with 15 bases between the two ends. The CDR3 spans 14 residues.

V gene TRBV7-2 combines with J gene TRBJ2-5, with 11 bases fitting TRBD2. There are 14 residues in the CDR3. Per the germline V gene, CDR1 is SGHTA and CDR2 is FQGNSA. V was pared by 3 bases and J by 3 bases, with 0 bases of the junction left unmatched. CDR3 in amino acids: CASSLGLAEETQYF. The CDR3 DNA follows: TGTGCCAGCAGCTTGGGACTAGCGGAAGAGACCCAGTACTTC.

The J gene is TRBJ2-1, the V gene TRBV19; 8 bases match TRBD1. The CDR3 totals 14 residues. Germline CDR1 and CDR2: LNHDA and SQIVND (reference sequence). J was trimmed by 6 bases and V by 10 bases; bases with no gene match: 11. DNA of the CDR3: TGTGCCACTCGTCGGCAGGGGGCCGGCAATGAGCAGTTCTTC. Amino acid sequence: CATRRQGAGNEQFF. The full variable domain, in which reference TRBV19 and TRBJ2-1 provide the parts outside the CDR3, is DGGITQSPKYLFRKEGQNVTLSCEQNLNHDAMYWYRQDPGQGLRLIYYSQIVNDFQKGDIAEGYSVSREKKESFPLTVTSAQKNPTAFYLCATRRQGAGNEQFFGPGTRLTVL.

The chain combines TRBV10-3 with TRBJ2-7, with D perhaps TRBD1 (7 bases). V was shortened by 6 bases and J by 4 bases, with 16 bases between the two germline ends. The CDR3 has 14 amino acids. The germline CDR1 and CDR2 sequences are ENHRY and SYGVKD. The CDR3 DNA reads TGTGCCATCAGCTCCCAGGGGGGTAATTACGAGCAGTACTTC. Translated: CAISSQGGNYEQYF.

This clone appeared once. The J gene is TRBJ2-3, the V gene TRBV6-2 or TRBV6-3; 9 positions agree with TRBD2. Unmatched junction bases numbered 13, after V lost 0 bases and J lost 6 bases. CDR1 is MNHEY and CDR2 is SVGEGT in the germline V gene. CDR3 length equals 18 residues. The CDR3 DNA reads as TGTGCCAGCAGTTACTCGGCAGGGCGCGGGAGGGCCAATGATACGCAGTATTTT. Amino acid sequence: CASSYSAGRGRANDTQYF.

The chain has TRBV14 and TRBJ1-1, with TRBD1 as a possible D gene (6 bases). The CDR3 consists of 13 residues. From germline, CDR1 is SGHDN and CDR2 FVKESK. Trimming took off 6 bases at V and 5 bases at J, with 13 bases between the two ends. As DNA, the CDR3 is TGTGCCAGCAGGGGGGCGGGTCGGACTGAAGCTTTCTTT. Encoded protein: CASRGAGRTEAFF.

The chain couples TRBV12-3 or TRBV12-4 to TRBJ2-3, with D possibly being TRBD2 (5 bases). V gave up 6 bases and J gave up 3 bases, with 10 bases separating them. The CDR3 is 13 residues long. CDR3 sequence reads: CASSLGSTDTQYF. DNA for the CDR3: TGTGCCAGCAGCCTGGGGAGTACAGATACGCAGTATTTT.

This clone has ten or more counts. The chain joins TRBV4-2 to TRBJ1-2; D is possibly TRBD1 (5 bases). The germline V gene encodes CDR1 LGHNA and CDR2 YNFKEQ. V was shortened by 1 base and J by 7 bases, with 16 bases between the two germline ends. The CDR3 totals 15 residues. As DNA, the CDR3 is TGTGCCAGCAGCCAAGGGCCGGCGCTCCAGGGTGGCTACACCTTC. Translating it yields CASSQGPALQGGYTF.

This sequence joins TRBV4-1 and TRBJ1-3; TRBD1 might be the D (6 bases). Germline V gene lookup returns CDR1 MGHRA and CDR2 YSYEKL. The CDR3 extends over 18 amino acids. Trimming took 1 base from V and 0 from J, leaving 16 bases between them. The CDR3 sequence is CASSQGGPAQLSGNTIYF. CDR3 nucleotides: TGCGCCAGCAGCCAAGGGGGGCCGGCACAACTCTCTGGAAACACCATATATTTT.

The chain combines TRBV10-3 with TRBJ1-4, with TRBD1 matching over 10 bases. Per the germline V gene, CDR1 is ENHRY and CDR2 is SYGVKD. J was trimmed by 2 bases and V by 10 bases; bases with no gene match: 4. CDR3 length equals 14 residues. The CDR3 DNA sequence: TGTGCCACCGGGACAGGGGCTACTAATGAAAAACTGTTTTTT. The encoded protein is CATGTGATNEKLFF.

This chain joins TRBV7-6 and TRBJ2-2; a possible D gene is TRBD1 (5 bases). CDR1 SGHVS and CDR2 FNYEAQ come from the germline V gene. This CDR3 has 17 residues. V lost 1 base and J lost 5, with 17 bases in between. The CDR3 DNA reads as TGTGCCAGCAGCTTAGAGGGGCTGAAGAGTCGGACCGGGGAGCTGTTTTTT. Translated: CASSLEGLKSRTGELFF.

V usage is TRBV10-3 and J usage is TRBJ2-7, with 7 positions matching TRBD2. V gave up 2 bases and J gave up 4 bases; unmatched junction bases: 8. Germline V lookup: CDR1 ENHRY, CDR2 SYGVKD. This CDR3 has 15 amino acids. CDR3 sequence: CAISEGGRAAYEQYF. The CDR3 bases are TGTGCCATCAGTGAGGGCGGGAGAGCCGCGTACGAGCAGTACTTC.

The rearrangement joins TRBV15 to TRBJ2-7; TRBD1 is a possible D gene (6 bases). Germline V gives CDR1 LNHNV, CDR2 YYDKDF (reference sequence). The CDR3 sequence is 14 residues long. Trimming pared 3 bases from V and 3 bases from J, leaving 12 bases between. The CDR3 DNA follows: TGTGCCACCAGCAGCAACAGGGATTTCTACGAGCAGTACTTC. Its translation: CATSSNRDFYEQYF.

This clone has only one observation. This chain links TRBV6-1 with TRBJ1-1; D gene unclear. This CDR3 comprises 15 residues. The V gene lost 0 bases and the J gene lost 6 bases, with 14 bases spanning the gap. The V gene's germline CDR1 is MNHNS and CDR2 SASEGT. CDR3 region: CASSEASGKSPEAFF. The CDR3 nucleotides read TGTGCCAGCAGTGAAGCCTCAGGAAAGTCTCCTGAAGCTTTCTTT.

This chain joins TRBV2 and TRBJ1-2; TRBD1 is a possible D gene (6 bases). This CDR3 comprises 13 residues. Germline V CDR1 and CDR2: SNHLY, FYNNEI. V dropped 6 bases and J dropped 3 bases, with 11 bases sitting between them. CDR3 protein: CASSRTEHYGYTF. CDR3 sequence (DNA): TGTGCCAGCAGCCGGACAGAACACTATGGCTACACCTTC.

The genes are TRBV19 and TRBJ1-2; D gene unclear. Trimming left V 5 bases short and J 1 base short, with 14 bases between. The CDR3 extends over 15 amino acids. The germline V gene has CDR1 LNHDA and CDR2 SQIVND (reference sequence). The CDR3 region is CASSRPRSFNYGYTF. The CDR3 DNA follows: TGTGCCAGTAGTCGTCCTCGGTCCTTTAACTATGGCTACACCTTC.

The chain employs TRBV18 and TRBJ1-1; D is possibly TRBD1 (6 bases). The CDR3 has 13 residues. The V end was cut by 6 bases, the J end by 2 bases, with 10 bases between. CDR1 KGHSH and CDR2 LQKENI come from the germline V gene. The CDR3 DNA sequence: TGTGCCAGCTCGCAACAGGGAAACACTGAAGCTTTCTTT. Its protein product is CASSQQGNTEAFF. The full variable domain, with the rest looked up from reference TRBV18 and TRBJ1-1, is NAGVMQNPRHLVRRRGQEARLRCSPMKGHSHVYWYRQLPEEGLKFMVYLQKENIIDESGMPKERFSAEFPKEGPSILRIQQVVRGDSAAYFCASSQQGNTEAFFGQGTRLTVV.

This clone was picked up one time. The chain recombines TRBV29-1 with TRBJ1-5, with 7 bases that match TRBD1. CDR3 size: 14 residues. V gave up 4 bases and J gave up 2 bases; unmatched junction bases: 5. CDR1 and CDR2 (germline): SQVTM, ANQGSEA. This CDR3 is CSVVQGTGNQPQHF. For the CDR3, the DNA is TGCAGCGTTGTACAGGGGACGGGCAATCAGCCCCAGCATTTT.

V gene TRBV7-2 combines with J gene TRBJ2-1; the D is unclear. Germline V lookup: CDR1 SGHTA, CDR2 FQGNSA. Trimming took off 5 bases at V and 0 bases at J, with 11 bases between the two ends. The CDR3 contains 15 residues. The CDR3 reads CASSRIHSSYNEQFF. CDR3 DNA sequence: TGTGCCAGCAGCCGTATTCACAGCTCCTACAATGAGCAGTTCTTC.

The gene calls are TRBV7-9 and TRBJ1-1, with a weak D call TRBD1 (6 bases). The CDR3 spans 14 residues. Trimming left V 5 bases short and J 0 bases short, with 10 bases between. CDR1 SEHNR and CDR2 FQNEAQ come from the germline V gene (reference sequence). The CDR3 sequence: CASSLQGMNTEAFF. The CDR3 nucleotides are TGTGCCAGCAGCCTCCAGGGGATGAACACTGAAGCTTTCTTT.

The chain joins TRBV28 to TRBJ2-7; TRBD1 matches 7 bases. Germline loops: CDR1 MDHEN, CDR2 SYDVKM. The CDR3 is 18 amino acids. Trimming removed 5 bases from V and 3 bases from J; junction bases left unmatched: 19. CDR3 nucleotide sequence: TGTGCCAGCAGTCTTAATCGAAAGGTGGGACAGCCGATCTACGAGCAGTACTTC. It is translated as CASSLNRKVGQPIYEQYF. The full variable domain, rest sourced from reference TRBV28 and TRBJ2-7, is DVKVTQSSRYLVKRTGEKVFLECVQDMDHENMFWYRQDPGLGLRLIYFSYDVKMKEKGDIPEGYSVSREKKERFSLILESASTNQTSMYLCASSLNRKVGQPIYEQYFGPGTRLTVT.

The chain couples TRBV6-2 or TRBV6-3 to TRBJ2-7; 10 bases are shared with TRBD1. The V gene's germline CDR1 is MNHEY and CDR2 SVGEGT. The CDR3 is made up of 16 amino acids. J lost 5 bases, V lost 4 bases, and 11 bases had no gene match. CDR3 in amino acids: CASSLYRDRGTDEQYF. DNA for the CDR3: TGTGCCAGCAGTTTATACCGGGACAGGGGTACGGACGAGCAGTACTTC.